A single sample is the source of the 32 T cell receptor beta chains below, sequenced in a study of cytomegalovirus exposure and HLA in healthy donors. A multiplex PCR was run with 60 Vbeta primers and 13 Jbeta primers. Method: immunoSEQ multiplex PCR; TCRdb's copy keeps in-frame clones and lacks some. The data show some 200,000 clones, with approximately 67% seen just once and around 2.9% held by the top ten. The sequenced sample was PBMCs. These receptors came from a man aged 35-49 years in good health and CMV-seronegative.

The chain joins TRBV11-2 to TRBJ2-1; D ambiguous. The germline V and J ends were trimmed by 3 bases and 5 bases, with 5 bases remaining between them. The CDR3 runs 12 residues. CDR1 is SGHAT, CDR2 FQNNGV, per germline. CDR3 in amino acids: CASSFFHNEQFF. CDR3 DNA sequence: TGTGCCAGCAGCTTCTTCCACAATGAGCAGTTCTTC.

The table lists this clone with a count of one. The chain joins TRBV27 to TRBJ1-6; 7 nucleotides match TRBD1. The CDR3 consists of 16 residues. Germline V gives CDR1 MNHEY, CDR2 SMNVEV (reference sequence). V dropped 3 bases and J dropped 5; count of bases not matched to a gene: 7. This chain's CDR3 is CASSFLQGFNNSPLHF. DNA of the CDR3: TGTGCCAGCAGTTTTCTACAGGGGTTTAATAATTCACCCCTCCACTTT.

The V gene is TRBV6-4, the J gene TRBJ1-6, with 9 bases that match TRBD1. The CDR3 runs 15 residues. The ends lost 6 bases at V and 8 bases at J; junction bases unmatched: 8. Germline CDR1 reads MRHNA; CDR2 reads SNTAGT. As DNA, the CDR3 is TGTGCCAGCAGGGAACAGGGGGCTGATTATTCACCCCTCCACTTT. Amino acid sequence: CASREQGADYSPLHF.

CDR3 coding DNA: TGTGCCAGCAGTTACTCGCGGGATTTTTATGAAAAACTGTTTTTT. Translated: CASSYSRDFYEKLFF. This chain links TRBV6-5 with TRBJ1-4; D is unclear. Germline lookup yields CDR1 MNHEY and CDR2 SVGAGI. The V and J ends lost 0 bases and 6 bases respectively, with 11 bases between them. CDR3 size: 15 residues.

This clone was seen once. The rearrangement links TRBV7-2 to TRBJ2-1, with 10 bases matching TRBD2. Germline V gene data show CDR1 as SGHTA and CDR2 as FQGNSA. The trim removed 2 bases at V and 13 bases at J, leaving 11 bases unmatched. The CDR3 consists of 15 residues. The CDR3 loop reads CASSLKSLAGEEQFF. The CDR3 DNA sequence: TGTGCCAGCAGCTTAAAGTCGCTAGCGGGAGAAGAACAGTTCTTC.

The chain carries TRBV7-2 and TRBJ2-7, with 10 bases identical to TRBD1. CDR3 length: 14 residues. V was clipped by 4 bases and J by 6 bases; unmatched bases: 6. Germline lookup yields CDR1 SGHTA and CDR2 FQGNSA. DNA for the CDR3: TGTGCCAGCAGCTCGACAGGGGGCCTTGGCGAGCAGTACTTC. It is translated as CASSSTGGLGEQYF.

The chain uses TRBV27 and TRBJ1-2, with 7 bases identical to TRBD1. J gave up 4 bases and V 2 bases, and 1 base lay outside the gene matches. The CDR3 spans 13 residues. Germline CDR1 reads MNHEY; CDR2 reads SMNVEV (reference sequence). The CDR3 sequence is CASSLTGAYGYTF. The CDR3 bases are TGTGCCAGCAGTTTAACAGGGGCCTATGGCTACACCTTC.

J is TRBJ2-5 and V is TRBV7-9; 9 positions agree with TRBD1. The J call is in doubt because the DNA end fits TRBJ2-7 better. The germline gives CDR1 SEHNR, CDR2 FQNEAQ (reference sequence). The CDR3 covers 15 residues. CDR3 loop: CASSLEQGARYEQYF. The CDR3 DNA is TGTGCCAGCAGCTTAGAACAGGGGGCGCGGTACGAGCAGTACTTC.

The chain joins TRBV6-5 to TRBJ1-1; D unclear. The germline gives CDR1 MNHEY, CDR2 SVGAGI. Trimming removed 6 bases from V and 4 bases from J, with 18 bases in between. This CDR3 contains 15 residues. Written as DNA, the CDR3 is TGTGCCAGCAGGCCGTACGGTCACAGCCCCACTGAAGCTTTCTTT. Translation gives CASRPYGHSPTEAFF.

In regard to this clone: At one end, the junction sequence differs from germline, possibly due to a read error. The chain employs TRBV7-9 and TRBJ2-7; D remains ambiguous. The germline V gene encodes CDR1 SEHNR and CDR2 FQNEAQ (reference sequence). This CDR3 region has 12 residues. The CDR3 nucleotides read TGTTCCAGCAGCTTATATATCTACGAGCAGTACTTC. This gives the protein CSSSLYIYEQYF.

This rearrangement joins TRBV18 to TRBJ2-5; 7 bases match TRBD2. Germline loops: CDR1 KGHSH, CDR2 LQKENI. The length of the CDR3 is 13 residues. V lost 3 bases, J lost 6 bases, and 4 bases stayed unmatched. DNA of the CDR3: TGTGCCAGCTCACCTACAGCGGGACAGACCCAGTACTTC. This sequence encodes CASSPTAGQTQYF.

This chain joins TRBV6-1 and TRBJ2-7, with 7 bases lining up with TRBD1. The CDR3 has 16 amino acids. V shed 3 bases, J shed 3 bases, and the junction held 11 bases outside the gene matches. Germline assignment: CDR1 MNHNS and CDR2 SASEGT. The CDR3 DNA reads TGTGCCAGCAGTGATCCCGGGACAGCGGTCAACTACGAGCAGTACTTC. Translated: CASSDPGTAVNYEQYF.

The chain couples TRBV9 to TRBJ2-1; the D gene is possibly TRBD2 (5 bases). CDR1 SGDLS and CDR2 YYNGEE come from the germline V gene. The CDR3 sequence is 12 residues long. The ends were cut back, 3 bases at V and 14 bases at J, with 15 bases in the middle. The CDR3 coding sequence is TGTGCCAGCAGCGCCAACGAGGGCGTTAAGTTCTTC. This encodes CASSANEGVKFF.

The chain links TRBV5-1 to TRBJ2-3; possible D gene TRBD2, 5 bases. CDR1 SGHRS and CDR2 YFSETQ come from the germline V gene. CDR3 size: 17 residues. V was trimmed by 1 base and J by 0 bases, leaving 15 bases between them. The CDR3: CASSLSPLGGSTDTQYF. The DNA of the CDR3 is TGCGCCAGCAGCTTGTCCCCTCTTGGCGGGAGCACAGATACGCAGTATTTT.

The rearrangement links TRBV30 to TRBJ1-6; possible D gene TRBD1, 6 bases. The germline V and J ends were trimmed by 3 bases and 14 bases, with 20 bases remaining between them. Germline lookup yields CDR1 GTSNPN and CDR2 SVGIG (reference sequence). This CDR3 region has 14 residues. The CDR3 protein is CAWSAKTGAPSLHF. DNA of the CDR3: TGTGCCTGGAGCGCGAAGACAGGCGCCCCGTCCCTCCACTTT.

This clone turned up a few times. The rearrangement joins TRBV7-3 to TRBJ2-3, with 13 bases matching TRBD2. The V and J ends lost 5 bases and 0 bases, in that order; junction bases with no gene match: 8. From germline, CDR1 is SGHTA and CDR2 FQGTGA. The CDR3 loop spans 18 amino acids. CDR3 sequence reads: CASSDWTSGSPSTDTQYF. The CDR3 DNA reads TGTGCCAGCAGCGACTGGACTAGCGGGAGTCCTAGCACAGATACGCAGTATTTT. Together with reference TRBV7-3 and TRBJ2-3, the CDR3 gives the full variable domain: GAGVSQTPSNKVTEKGKYVELRCDPISGHTALYWYRQSLGQGPEFLIYFQGTGAADDSGLPNDRFFAVRPEGSVSTLKIQRTERGDSAVYLCASSDWTSGSPSTDTQYFGPGTRLTVL.

The chain combines TRBV14 with TRBJ2-4, with TRBD1 matching 9 bases. The CDR3 is 17 residues long. J lost 1 base, V lost 4 bases, and 8 bases had no gene match. Germline CDR1 reads SGHDN; CDR2 reads FVKESK. The CDR3 is CASSPDRGRVAKNIQYF. The CDR3, as DNA: TGTGCCAGCAGCCCGGACAGGGGTCGAGTTGCCAAAAACATTCAGTACTTC.

This rearrangement joins TRBV7-6 to TRBJ1-1; D is ambiguous. The CDR3 sequence is 15 residues long. Germline CDR1 and CDR2: SGHVS and FNYEAQ. V lost 5 bases and J 3 bases, leaving 16 bases between the germline ends. The CDR3 region is CASSPREVVDTEAFF. CDR3 sequence (DNA): TGTGCCAGCAGCCCAAGGGAGGTAGTTGACACTGAAGCTTTCTTT.

The table lists this clone with a few counts. The rearrangement joins TRBV19 to TRBJ2-1; 10 bases map to TRBD1. This CDR3 spans 15 amino acids. Germline V gene sequence: CDR1 LNHDA, CDR2 SQIVND (reference sequence). Trimming cost V 11 bases and J 6 bases; bases outside gene matches: 13. CDR3 in DNA: TGTGCCTCACGCAATACCGGGACAGGGGTCAATGAGCAGTTCTTC. Protein sequence: CASRNTGTGVNEQFF.

A few counts support this clone. The rearrangement uses TRBV11-2 and TRBJ1-6; no firm D call. CDR3 length: 17 amino acids. The V and J ends lost 4 bases and 4 bases respectively, with 17 bases between them. From germline, CDR1 is SGHAT and CDR2 FQNNGV. The CDR3 here is CASSSATSAGYNSPLHF. DNA for the CDR3: TGTGCCAGCAGCTCCGCAACTTCGGCGGGGTATAATTCACCCCTCCACTTT.

The chain recombines TRBV27 with TRBJ1-1; 8 bases are shared with TRBD1. V lost 6 bases to trimming and J lost 7 bases; unmatched junction nucleotides: 13. Per the germline V gene, CDR1 is MNHEY and CDR2 is SMNVEV (reference sequence). The CDR3 is made up of 15 amino acids. The CDR3 DNA is TGTGCCAGCAGGACACTAAGACAGGGGAGGGATGAAGCTTTCTTT. It translates to CASRTLRQGRDEAFF.

This chain connects TRBV10-3 to TRBJ2-7; a weak D match, TRBD1 (6 bases). This CDR3 is 16 amino acids long. Trimming pared 2 bases from V and 5 bases from J, leaving 19 bases between. Germline CDR1 ENHRY, CDR2 SYGVKD. The CDR3 loop reads CAISEPMGTRNDEQYF. As DNA, the CDR3 is TGTGCCATCAGTGAGCCGATGGGGACACGAAATGACGAGCAGTACTTC.

This chain joins TRBV25-1 and TRBJ2-3; TRBD2 agrees at 10 bases. V lost 4 bases, J lost 4 bases, and 8 bases stayed unmatched. CDR1 and CDR2 (germline): MGHDK, SYGVNS. The CDR3 contains 16 residues. DNA for the CDR3: TGTGCCAGCAGTGTAGGAAGACTAGCGGGCTCAGATACGCAGTATTTT. This codes for CASSVGRLAGSDTQYF.

This clone was counted only a few times. This chain joins TRBV2 and TRBJ2-7, with 8 bases matching TRBD2. The CDR3 runs 16 residues. The junction had 7 bases not matched to a gene; V was cut back by 0 bases and J by 3 bases. The germline V gene has CDR1 SNHLY and CDR2 FYNNEI. CDR3 DNA: TGTGCCAGCAGTGAAGCGGGGCGGGGGGACAACTACGAGCAGTACTTC. The encoded protein is CASSEAGRGDNYEQYF.

The chain has TRBV6-5 and TRBJ1-4; D is unclear. CDR1 and CDR2 from the germline V gene are MNHEY and SVGAGI. This CDR3 comprises 14 residues. The V and J ends lost 0 bases and 5 bases respectively, with 7 bases between them. CDR3 in DNA: TGTGCCAGCAGTTACTCGTATATCAATGAAAAACTGTTTTTT. It codes for CASSYSYINEKLFF.

V is TRBV30 and J is TRBJ2-3, with 7 nucleotides matching TRBD1. V was clipped by 7 bases and J by 11 bases; unmatched bases: 6. CDR1 is GTSNPN, CDR2 SVGIG, per germline (reference sequence). The length of the CDR3 is 10 residues. CDR3 sequence reads: CALQGKVQYF. The CDR3 nucleotides are TGTGCCTTACAGGGGAAGGTGCAGTATTTT.

This clone came up a few times. The rearrangement joins TRBV5-1 to TRBJ2-3; the match to TRBD2 covers 8 bases. V shed 0 bases, J shed 0 bases, and the junction held 3 bases outside the gene matches. The germline CDR1 and CDR2 sequences are SGHRS and YFSETQ. This CDR3 contains 16 residues. The CDR3 nucleotides read TGCGCCAGCAGCTTGGGGACTAGCCCTAGCACAGATACGCAGTATTTT. This encodes CASSLGTSPSTDTQYF.

This rearrangement joins TRBV13 to TRBJ2-7; D is undetermined. In germline, CDR1 is PRHDT, CDR2 FYEKMQ (reference sequence). The CDR3 length is 14 residues. Trimming pared 2 bases from V and 3 bases from J, leaving 11 bases between. CDR3 residues: CASSLPDLSYEQYF. The CDR3 DNA is TGTGCCAGCAGCTTACCTGATTTGAGCTACGAGCAGTACTTC.

This chain joins TRBV5-1 and TRBJ2-7; 8 bases line up with TRBD1. This CDR3 has 14 amino acids. V was pared by 4 bases and J by 5 bases, with 8 bases of the junction left unmatched. The germline V gene encodes CDR1 SGHRS and CDR2 YFSETQ. The DNA of the CDR3 is TGCGCCAGCAGCATGAATGACAGGGGTGACGAGCAGTACTTC. It translates to CASSMNDRGDEQYF.

The rearrangement uses TRBV5-1 and TRBJ1-1, with 7 bases identical to TRBD1. Trimming removed 5 bases from V and 4 bases from J; junction bases left unmatched: 5. Germline V gene sequence: CDR1 SGHRS, CDR2 YFSETQ. This CDR3 is built from 13 residues. The CDR3 sequence: CASSPGGITEAFF. CDR3 nucleotides: TGCGCCAGCAGTCCAGGGGGAATCACTGAAGCTTTCTTT.

A few counts support this clone. CDR3 in amino acids: CASSFTGTGDPTDTQYF. In DNA, the CDR3 is TGCGCCAGCAGCTTTACCGGGACAGGGGACCCCACAGATACGCAGTATTTT. The chain uses TRBV5-1 and TRBJ2-3; 10 nucleotides match TRBD1. The V gene's germline CDR1 is SGHRS and CDR2 YFSETQ. The junction had 8 bases not matched to a gene; V was cut back by 2 bases and J by 2 bases. CDR3 length: 17 amino acids.

The table lists this clone with a few counts. This chain connects TRBV19 to TRBJ1-1; D perhaps matches TRBD1 (5 bases). Germline CDR1 reads LNHDA; CDR2 reads SQIVND (reference sequence). CDR3 size: 16 residues. V shed 5 bases and J shed 3 bases, with 19 bases lying between them. The CDR3 protein is CASSEPLEGRDTEAFF. CDR3 in DNA: TGTGCCAGTAGTGAACCTTTGGAGGGGCGAGACACTGAAGCTTTCTTT. Drawing the rest from reference TRBV19 and TRBJ1-1, the complete variable domain is DGGITQSPKYLFRKEGQNVTLSCEQNLNHDAMYWYRQDPGQGLRLIYYSQIVNDFQKGDIAEGYSVSREKKESFPLTVTSAQKNPTAFYLCASSEPLEGRDTEAFFGQGTRLTVV.